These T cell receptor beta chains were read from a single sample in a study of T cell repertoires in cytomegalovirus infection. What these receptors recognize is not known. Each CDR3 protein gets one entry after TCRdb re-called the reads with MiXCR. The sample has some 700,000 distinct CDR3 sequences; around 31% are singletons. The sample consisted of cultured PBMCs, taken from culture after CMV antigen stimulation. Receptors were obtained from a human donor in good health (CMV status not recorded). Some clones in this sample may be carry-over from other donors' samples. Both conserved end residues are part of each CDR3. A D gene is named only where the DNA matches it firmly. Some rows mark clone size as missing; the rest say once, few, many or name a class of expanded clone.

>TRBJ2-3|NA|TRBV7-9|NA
TGTGCCAGCAGCCCTGGCCCCTTTTCCACCAATACGCAGTATTTT
CASSPGPFSTNTQYF
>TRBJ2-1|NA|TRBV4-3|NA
TGCGCCAGCAGCCAAGACAGGGGATTCAATGAGCAGTTCTTC
CASSQDRGFNEQFF
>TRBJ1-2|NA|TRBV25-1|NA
TGTGCCAGCAGTGAATCTACCCGACAGTATGGCTACACCTTC
CASSESTRQYGYTF
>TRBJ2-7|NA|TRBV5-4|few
TGTGCCAGCAGCGCCCTGGGGGGTGAGCAGTACTTC
CASSALGGEQYF
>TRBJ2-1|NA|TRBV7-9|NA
TGTGCCAGCAGCTCCGAGCGGGCGAGCTCCTACAATGAGCAGTTCTTC
CASSSERASSYNEQFF
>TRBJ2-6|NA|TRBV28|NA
TGTGCCAGCAGTCCTCTGGCGGGGTCCTCTGGGGCCAACGTCCTGACTTTC
CASSPLAGSSGANVLTF
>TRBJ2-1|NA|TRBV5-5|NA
TGTGCCAGCAGCCGGGACCACATGAGCTCCTACAATGAGCAGTTCTTC
CASSRDHMSSYNEQFF
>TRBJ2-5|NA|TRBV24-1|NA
TGTGCCACCAGTGATTTCGGAAGGGACCAAGAGACCCAGTACTTC
CATSDFGRDQETQYF
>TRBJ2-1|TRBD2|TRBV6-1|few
TGTGCCAGCAGAATCTCTAGCGGGAGCTACAATGAGCAGTTCTTC
CASRISSGSYNEQFF
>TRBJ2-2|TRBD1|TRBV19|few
TGTGCCACCCGGACAGGGGGCATGATCGGGGAGCTGTTTTTT
CATRTGGMIGELFF
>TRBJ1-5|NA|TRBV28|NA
TGTGCCAGCCGAATTCAGGTACCGGCGGGCAATCAGCCCCAGCATTTT
CASRIQVPAGNQPQHF
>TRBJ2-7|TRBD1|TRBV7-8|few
TGTGCCAGCAGCTTAGGAGGGACAGGGGAGTCCGAGCAGTACTTC
CASSLGGTGESEQYF
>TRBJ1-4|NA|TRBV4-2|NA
TGTGCCAGCAGCCAAGATAGGCTGGGACGTGCAACTAATGAAAAACTGTTTTTT
CASSQDRLGRATNEKLFF
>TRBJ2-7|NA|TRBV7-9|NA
TGTGCCAGCAGCTTCCAGTTTAACAGGGTTGGCATCGCCGAGCAGTACTTC
CASSFQFNRVGIAEQYF